This passage covers 22 T cell receptor beta chains from one sample sequenced in a study of molecular identifiers for immune sequencing clone quantification. TCRdb recomputed calls from the PCR reads with MiXCR, one row per CDR3 protein. The data contain over 65,000 distinct CDR3 sequences, about 23% of them seen just once; the ten biggest clones take up 0.7% to 0.8%. The sequenced sample was naive CD8+ T cells from blood, with Jurkat cell RNA spiked in. As to subset: FACS-sorted CD8+CD4-CCR7+CD45RA+ naive T cells. The source is a human donor in good health. Some libraries in this study had Jurkat cell RNA spiked in.

Concerning this clonotype itself: A much larger clone differs from this one at a single base, so this may be a read error. The chain combines TRBV6-1 with TRBJ1-1, with D perhaps matching TRBD1 (5 bases). This CDR3 is built from 13 residues. Germline-derived CDR1 and CDR2 are MNHNS and SASEGT. V lost 7 bases and J lost 3, with 12 bases in between. The CDR3 DNA is TGTGCCAGCACTGGGGCATGGGACACTGAAGCTTTCTTT. It codes for CASTGAWDTEAFF.

The genes are TRBV4-1 and TRBJ2-2; the D is unclear. This CDR3 comprises 13 residues. The germline CDR1 and CDR2 sequences are MGHRA and YSYEKL. Trimming left V 0 bases short and J 5 bases short, with 4 bases between. CDR3 loop: CASSQEPTGELFF. Written as DNA, the CDR3 is TGCGCCAGCAGCCAAGAGCCAACCGGGGAGCTGTTTTTT.

This clonotype was detected ten times or more. This chain connects TRBV12-3 or TRBV12-4 to TRBJ1-5; D is possibly TRBD1 (5 bases). V dropped 2 bases and J dropped 7 bases, with 18 bases sitting between them. The CDR3 is 16 amino acids. The CDR3 DNA reads TGTGCCAGCAGTTTAACGGGGACCGGGAGTTTCCAGCCCCAGCATTTT. As protein: CASSLTGTGSFQPQHF.

This clonotype was recorded once. A read error may explain this, as a much larger clone is one base away. This chain connects TRBV7-6 to TRBJ2-3, with D possibly being TRBD2 (6 bases). Germline V CDR1 and CDR2: SGHVS, FNYEAQ. V lost 6 bases and J lost 6, with 28 bases in between. The CDR3 extends over 18 amino acids. The CDR3 loop is CASSLTSPGTGRADTQYF. The CDR3 bases are TGTGCCAGCAGTCTGACAAGCCCCGGGACTGGCCGGGCGGATACGCAGTATTTT.

This clonotype occurred once. With a much larger clone just one base away, this may be a read error. The chain has TRBV4-3 and TRBJ2-3, with D unresolved. Germline CDR1 is LGHNA and CDR2 is YSLEER. This CDR3 is built from 17 residues. V was clipped by 11 bases and J by 5 bases, with 29 bases between them. This chain's CDR3 is CAPTAARCGALIDTQYF. In nucleotides, the CDR3 is TGCGCCCCTACCGCCGCCAGGTGCGGAGCCCTCATAGATACGCAGTATTTT.

In regard to this clonotype: A much bigger clone sits one base away, suggesting this may be a read error. The rearrangement uses TRBV19 and TRBJ1-1; D is perhaps TRBD1 (5 bases). Germline assignment: CDR1 LNHDA and CDR2 SQIVND (reference sequence). The CDR3 contains 14 residues. V was pared by 7 bases and J by 2 bases, with 14 bases between. CDR3 coding DNA: TGTGCCAGTACCGTGGGGAGGGGTAACACTGAAGCTTTCTTT. It codes for CASTVGRGNTEAFF.

The chain couples TRBV7-9 to TRBJ2-1, with no clear D. Germline-derived CDR1 and CDR2 are SEHNR and FQNEAQ (reference sequence). V lost 8 bases and J lost 0, with 8 bases in between. The CDR3 is 13 residues long. This CDR3 is CASGWSSYNEQFF. DNA of the CDR3: TGTGCCAGCGGGTGGAGCTCCTACAATGAGCAGTTCTTC. The full variable domain, completed using reference TRBV7-9 and TRBJ2-1, is DTGVSQNPRHKITKRGQNVTFRCDPISEHNRLYWYRQTLGQGPEFLTYFQNEAQLEKSRLLSDRFSAERPKGSFSTLEIQRTEQGDSAMYLCASGWSSYNEQFFGPGTRLTVL.

As regards this clonotype: This clone may be a read error of a much larger clone one base away. The chain employs TRBV20-1 and TRBJ1-5; D is ambiguous. This CDR3 is 16 amino acids long. The germline gives CDR1 DFQATT, CDR2 SNEGSKA (reference sequence). The CDR3 spells CSTSVSRDYSNQPQHF. The DNA for the CDR3 is TGCAGTACTAGTGTCTCCAGAGACTATAGCAATCAGCCCCAGCATTTT.

The J gene is TRBJ2-2, the V gene TRBV4-1; the match to TRBD1 covers 10 bases. The J segment lost 5 bases and the V segment lost 1 base, leaving 16 bases of the junction unmatched. CDR3 length: 20 amino acids. Germline CDR1 and CDR2: MGHRA and YSYEKL. CDR3 protein: CASSQVVPGQGRGRTGELFF. Here the CDR3 DNA reads TGCGCCAGCAGCCAAGTCGTTCCGGGACAGGGGAGGGGTAGGACCGGGGAGCTGTTTTTT.

Many counts were recorded for this clonotype. V and J are TRBV20-1 and TRBJ2-7, with D perhaps being TRBD1 or TRBD2 (5 bases each). This CDR3 is 13 amino acids long. Between the trimmed V and J ends, which lost 5 bases and 0 bases, there was a span of 11 bases. Germline lookup yields CDR1 DFQATT and CDR2 SNEGSKA (reference sequence). CDR3 region: CSARDPSSYEQYF. The CDR3 DNA follows: TGCAGTGCTCGGGACCCGAGCTCCTACGAGCAGTACTTC.

Concerning this clonotype itself: A much larger clone lies one base from this, so it may be a read error. The genes are TRBV6-5 and TRBJ2-5; 8 positions agree with TRBD1. This CDR3 contains 13 residues. V lost 6 bases, J lost 10 bases, and 10 bases stayed unmatched. Germline CDR1 is MNHEY and CDR2 is SVGAGI. CDR3 residues: CASSPGQGNDQYF. CDR3 DNA sequence: TGTGCCAGCAGCCCTGGACAGGGCAATGACCAGTACTTC.

V is TRBV2 and J is TRBJ2-7, with D possibly TRBD1 on 6 matching bases. The CDR3 has 15 amino acids. CDR1 is SNHLY, CDR2 FYNNEI, per germline. V was pared by 6 bases and J by 0 bases, with 15 bases between. The CDR3 is CASSPGAAPSYEQYF. In DNA, the CDR3 is TGTGCCAGCAGCCCAGGGGCTGCCCCCTCCTACGAGCAGTACTTC.

This clonotype was seen many times. This chain connects TRBV12-3 or TRBV12-4 to TRBJ2-3; TRBD1 aligns across 7 bases. The CDR3 consists of 17 residues. V lost 6 bases, J lost 3 bases, and 15 bases stayed unmatched. The CDR3 DNA sequence: TGTGCCAGCAGATCAAATTTCGTGGACAGGCTGACAGATACGCAGTATTTT. Its protein is CASRSNFVDRLTDTQYF.

This rearrangement joins TRBV7-9 to TRBJ1-2; tentative D call: TRBD1 (6 bases). Germline V lookup: CDR1 SEHNR, CDR2 FQNEAQ (reference sequence). CDR3 length equals 16 residues. V was shortened by 5 bases and J by 6 bases, with 22 bases between the two germline ends. For the CDR3, the DNA is TGTGCCAGCAGCCCGCCACAGGGCAGGGGAACCCATGGCTACACCTTC. Its translation is CASSPPQGRGTHGYTF.

In regard to this clonotype: Being one base from a much bigger clone, this may be a read error. The chain is built from TRBV5-1 and TRBJ2-7; 8 bases agree with TRBD1. The better agreement between TRBJ2-1 and the DNA end casts doubt on the J call. The CDR3 is made up of 15 amino acids. Germline assignment: CDR1 SGHRS and CDR2 YFSETQ. The CDR3 here is CASSSTGTGHYEQFF. The CDR3 region has the DNA TGCGCCAGCAGCTCCACCGGGACAGGACACTACGAGCAGTTCTTC.

This clonotype occurred many times. The chain recombines TRBV5-4 with TRBJ2-7, with a weak D call TRBD2 (5 bases). CDR3 length: 11 amino acids. V was cut by 3 bases and J by 7 bases, with 8 bases left in between. Germline values: CDR1 SGHNT, CDR2 YYREEE (reference sequence). The CDR3 spells CASSSRGEQYF. The CDR3 DNA sequence: TGTGCCAGCAGCTCCCGCGGGGAGCAGTACTTC.

This clonotype came up a few times. This may be a read error, as it is one base from a much larger clone. Written as DNA, the CDR3 is TGTGCCAGCAGCTTAGCGCGGCAACTTATCTATGGCTACGCCTTC. Translated, it gives CASSLARQLIYGYAF. The chain employs TRBV7-2 and TRBJ1-2, with no clear D. This CDR3 has 15 residues. Germline CDR1 is SGHTA and CDR2 is FQGNSA. Combining the CDR3 with reference TRBV7-2 and TRBJ1-2 gives the whole variable domain GAGVSQSPSNKVTEKGKDVELRCDPISGHTALYWYRQSLGQGLEFLIYFQGNSAPDKSGLPSDRFSAERTGGSVSTLTIQRTQQEDSAVYLCASSLARQLIYGYAFGSGTRLTVV.

Remarks on this clonotype: Just one base apart from a much larger clone, this may be a read error. This CDR3 is CASSQDRSGLYEQYF. The CDR3 region has the DNA TGTGCCAGCAGCCAAGATAGGTCGGGCCTCTACGAGCAGTACTTC. The chain joins TRBV4-2 to TRBJ2-7; no firm D call. Germline values: CDR1 LGHNA, CDR2 YNFKEQ. The CDR3 has 15 amino acids. V lost 0 bases to trimming and J lost 3 bases, with 12 bases between them.

For this clonotype: A much larger clone differs by one base, so this may be a read error. The chain combines TRBV20-1 with TRBJ2-7; 8 bases match TRBD1. The length of the CDR3 is 14 residues. CDR1 is DFQATT and CDR2 is SNEGSKA in the germline V gene (reference sequence). Unmatched junction bases numbered 8, after V lost 7 bases and J lost 0 bases. In nucleotides, the CDR3 is TGCAGTGTTCAAGACAGGGGTAGCTCCTACGAGCAGTACTTC. Protein: CSVQDRGSSYEQYF.

CDR3 sequence (DNA): TGTGCCAGCAGCCCGTGGACGGACAATGAGCAGTTCTTC. Protein sequence: CASSPWTDNEQFF. The rearrangement joins TRBV7-9 to TRBJ2-1; D gene uncertain. Trimming took off 5 bases at V and 5 bases at J, with 10 bases between the two ends. In germline, CDR1 is SEHNR, CDR2 FQNEAQ (reference sequence). This CDR3 spans 13 amino acids.

In regard to this clonotype: Possible read error: a much larger clone is one base away. The chain recombines TRBV29-1 with TRBJ2-1, with D perhaps TRBD2 (6 bases). The CDR3 loop spans 10 amino acids. V lost 5 bases and J lost 15, with 14 bases in between. The germline V gene encodes CDR1 SQVTM and CDR2 ANQGSEA. The DNA for the CDR3 is TGCAGCGTTCGGAGGGAGCTGCCGTTCTTC. Translation gives CSVRRELPFF.

This chain links TRBV5-6 with TRBJ2-1, with 9 bases lining up with TRBD1. The germline V gene has CDR1 SGHDT and CDR2 YYEEEE. The CDR3 extends over 14 amino acids. V was pared by 4 bases and J by 9 bases, with 8 bases of the junction left unmatched. CDR3 coding DNA: TGTGCCAGCAGCGTTTCCGGGACAGGGTTTGAGCAGTTCTTC. This gives the protein CASSVSGTGFEQFF.